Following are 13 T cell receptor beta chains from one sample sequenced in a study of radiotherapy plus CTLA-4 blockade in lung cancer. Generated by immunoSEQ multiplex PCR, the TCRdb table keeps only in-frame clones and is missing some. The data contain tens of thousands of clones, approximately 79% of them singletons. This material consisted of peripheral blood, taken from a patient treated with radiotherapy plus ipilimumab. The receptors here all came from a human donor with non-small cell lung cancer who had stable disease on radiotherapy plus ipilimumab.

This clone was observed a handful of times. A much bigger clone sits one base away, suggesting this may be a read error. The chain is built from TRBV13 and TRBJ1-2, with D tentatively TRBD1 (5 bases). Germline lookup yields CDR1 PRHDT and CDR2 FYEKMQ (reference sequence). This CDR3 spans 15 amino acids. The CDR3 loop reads CARSSGPGGGYGYTF. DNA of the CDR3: TGTGCCCGCAGCTCGGGACCGGGGGGGGGCTATGGCTACACCTTC.

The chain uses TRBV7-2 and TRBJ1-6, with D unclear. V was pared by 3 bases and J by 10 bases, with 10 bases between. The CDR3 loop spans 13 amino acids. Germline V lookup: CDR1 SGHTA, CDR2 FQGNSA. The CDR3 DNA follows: TGTGCCAGCAGCTTTACGACTGGGTCACCCCTCCACTTT. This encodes CASSFTTGSPLHF.

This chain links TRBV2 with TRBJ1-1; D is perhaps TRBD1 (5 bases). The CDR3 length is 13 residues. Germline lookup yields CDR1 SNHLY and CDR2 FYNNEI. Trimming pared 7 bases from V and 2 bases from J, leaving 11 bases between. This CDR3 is CASTVGENTEAFF. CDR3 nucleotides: TGTGCCAGCACCGTGGGGGAAAACACTGAAGCTTTCTTT. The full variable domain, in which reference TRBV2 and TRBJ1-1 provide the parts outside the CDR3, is EPEVTQTPSHQVTQMGQEVILRCVPISNHLYFYWYRQILGQKVEFLVSFYNNEISEKSEIFDDQFSVERPDGSNFTLKIRSTKLEDSAMYFCASTVGENTEAFFGQGTRLTVV.

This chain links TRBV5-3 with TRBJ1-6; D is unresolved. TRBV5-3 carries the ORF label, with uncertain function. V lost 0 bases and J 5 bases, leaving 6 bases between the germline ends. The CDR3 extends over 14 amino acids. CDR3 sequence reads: CARSLVPNNSPLHF. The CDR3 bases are TGTGCCAGAAGCTTGGTCCCCAATAATTCACCCCTCCACTTT.

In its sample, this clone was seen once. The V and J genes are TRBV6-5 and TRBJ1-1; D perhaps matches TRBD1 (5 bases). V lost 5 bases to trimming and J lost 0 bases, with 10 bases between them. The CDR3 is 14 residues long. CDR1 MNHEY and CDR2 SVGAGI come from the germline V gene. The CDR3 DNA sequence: TGTGCCAGCAGTCGAATGGACATGAACACTGAAGCTTTCTTT. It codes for CASSRMDMNTEAFF.

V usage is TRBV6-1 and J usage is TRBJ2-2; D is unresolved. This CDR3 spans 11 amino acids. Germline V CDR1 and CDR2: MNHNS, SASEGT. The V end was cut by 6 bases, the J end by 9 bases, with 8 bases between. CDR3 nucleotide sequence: TGTGCCAGCAGCGTCCAGTGGGAGCTGTTTTTT. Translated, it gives CASSVQWELFF.

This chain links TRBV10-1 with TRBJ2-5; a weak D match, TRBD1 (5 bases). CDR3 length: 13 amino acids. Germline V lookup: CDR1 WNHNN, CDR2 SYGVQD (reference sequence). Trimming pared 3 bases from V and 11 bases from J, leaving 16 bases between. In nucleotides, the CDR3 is TGCGCCAGCAGTGAACGAGGAGACAGTCAACAGTACTTC. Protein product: CASSERGDSQQYF.

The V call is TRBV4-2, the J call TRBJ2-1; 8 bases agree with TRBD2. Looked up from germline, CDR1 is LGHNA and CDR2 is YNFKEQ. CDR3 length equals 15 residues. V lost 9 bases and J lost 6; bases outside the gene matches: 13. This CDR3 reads CASETGGGPVNEQFF. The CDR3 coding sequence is TGTGCCAGTGAAACCGGGGGGGGGCCGGTCAATGAGCAGTTCTTC.

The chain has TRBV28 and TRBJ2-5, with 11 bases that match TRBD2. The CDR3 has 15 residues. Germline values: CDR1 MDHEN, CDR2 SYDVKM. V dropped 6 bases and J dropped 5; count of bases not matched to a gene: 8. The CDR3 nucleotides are TGTGCCAGCAGCTCCCGACTAGCGGGGCTCGAGACCCAGTACTTC. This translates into CASSSRLAGLETQYF.

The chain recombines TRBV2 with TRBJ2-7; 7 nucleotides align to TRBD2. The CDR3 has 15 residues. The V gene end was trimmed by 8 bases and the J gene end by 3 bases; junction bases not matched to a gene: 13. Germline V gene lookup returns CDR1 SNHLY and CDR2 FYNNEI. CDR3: CASVGGLSNNYEQYV. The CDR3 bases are TGTGCCAGCGTGGGGGGGTTAAGTAATAACTACGAGCAGTACGTC.

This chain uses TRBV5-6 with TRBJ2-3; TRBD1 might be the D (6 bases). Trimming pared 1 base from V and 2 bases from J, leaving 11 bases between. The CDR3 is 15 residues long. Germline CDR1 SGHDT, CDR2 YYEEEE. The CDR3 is CASSLFGQSTDTQYF. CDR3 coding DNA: TGTGCCAGCAGCTTGTTCGGACAGTCCACAGATACGCAGTATTTT.

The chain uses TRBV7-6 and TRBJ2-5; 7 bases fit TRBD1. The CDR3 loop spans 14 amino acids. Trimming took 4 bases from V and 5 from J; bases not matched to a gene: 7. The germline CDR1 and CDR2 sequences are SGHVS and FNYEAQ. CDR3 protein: CASSSKGAGETQYF. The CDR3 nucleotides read TGTGCCAGCAGCTCTAAGGGGGCGGGTGAGACCCAGTACTTC.

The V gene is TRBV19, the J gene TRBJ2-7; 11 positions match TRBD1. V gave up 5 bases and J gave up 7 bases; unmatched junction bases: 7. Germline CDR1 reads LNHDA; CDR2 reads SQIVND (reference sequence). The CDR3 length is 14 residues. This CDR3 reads CASSYRTGGGEQYF. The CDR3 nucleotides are TGTGCCAGTAGTTACCGGACAGGGGGCGGTGAGCAGTACTTC.